The rows below give T cell receptor beta chains drawn from one sample of a study of T cell responses to AZD1222 COVID-19 vaccine. Sequenced by immunoSEQ multiplex PCR; TCRdb stores in-frame clones only, minus some. The data show some 170,000 clones, around nine tenths seen once. This sample comprised peripheral blood, obtained on day 0 of AZD1222 vaccination. Receptor source: an adult in good health. The CDR3 runs from the conserved cysteine through the conserved F or W. Only some rows state a clone size, as once, few, many or a class for expanded clones.

CASSSGTGRNEQFF,TRBJ2-1,14,TRBV7-9,-
CASSPTRDRVFGNTIYF,TRBJ1-3,17,TRBV19,-
CASSMRLGSYEQYF,TRBJ2-7,14,TRBV19,-
CASRRQRAYEQYF,TRBJ2-7,13,TRBV6-5,-
CASSEEARGTLHF,TRBJ1-6,13,TRBV6-1,-
CASSLTPTGTEAFF,TRBJ1-1,14,TRBV28,-
CASSERQREFNEQFF,TRBJ2-1,15,TRBV25-1,-
CATCIGVPNTGELFF,TRBJ2-2,15,TRBV5-8,-
CASSEEFANEKLFF,TRBJ1-4,14,TRBV5-1,-
CASRPGSSKIQYF,TRBJ2-5,13,TRBV6-5,-
CASSYAGYEQYF,TRBJ2-7,12,TRBV6-5,-
CATQNAGNTIYF,TRBJ1-3,12,TRBV6-5,-
CASSPPWTDAYEQYF,TRBJ2-7,15,TRBV5-4,-
CASSIVRGSPSTEAFF,TRBJ1-1,16,TRBV19,-
CASSPYGDEQFF,TRBJ2-1,12,TRBV7-9,once
CASSFSGTQETQYF,TRBJ2-5,14,TRBV5-1,-
CASSFAGILNTEAFF,TRBJ1-1,15,TRBV28,-
CASSLRQGDEQYF,TRBJ2-7,13,TRBV2,few
CASTRQTKNTEAFF,TRBJ1-1,14,TRBV2,-
CASSRSAGNSGNTIYF,TRBJ1-3,16,TRBV3-1/TRBV3-2,-
CASGGGSREQFF,TRBJ2-1,12,TRBV12-3/TRBV12-4,-
CASSLGPSGYEQFF,TRBJ2-1,14,TRBV5-1,-